These T cell receptor beta chains were read from a single sample in a study of blood T cell repertoires in COVID-19. Assay: immunoSEQ multiplex PCR; the TCRdb copy retains only in-frame clones and omits some. The table lists 200,000 to 250,000 clones, approximately 82% of them singletons. Sequenced material: peripheral blood. The receptor source for this set is a woman of 80 years or more with acute or convalescent COVID-19. CDR3s include the opening cysteine and the closing phenylalanine or tryptophan. The D gene is left open where the match is weak. Clone size appears in some rows only: once, few, many, or a class for an expanded clone.

D gene	clone size	V gene	J gene	CDR3 protein	CDR3 DNA
TRBD2	once	TRBV7-8	TRBJ2-4	CASSSSSGRGNIQYF	TGTGCCAGCAGCTCTTCTAGCGGGAGAGGGAACATTCAGTACTTC
.	.	TRBV28	TRBJ2-2	CASSFPNLNTGELFF	TGTGCCAGCAGTTTCCCAAACCTAAACACCGGGGAGCTGTTTTTT
.	.	TRBV27	TRBJ2-7	CAPRPDRGSAYEQYF	TGTGCCCCTCGCCCTGACCGCGGAAGCGCCTACGAGCAGTACTTC
TRBD1	.	TRBV15	TRBJ1-1	CATSEQGARTTEAFF	TGTGCCACCAGCGAACAGGGGGCGAGGACCACTGAAGCTTTCTTT
TRBD1	once	TRBV9	TRBJ1-6	CASSAGQAYNSPLHF	TGTGCCAGCAGCGCGGGACAGGCCTATAATTCACCCCTCCACTTT
.	.	TRBV7-2	TRBJ2-1	CASSLQGNNEQFF	TGTGCCAGCAGCTTGCAGGGGAACAATGAGCAGTTCTTC
TRBD1	few	TRBV5-1	TRBJ1-6	CASGPGQGQRSPLHF	TGCGCCAGCGGACCAGGACAGGGGCAGAGGTCACCCCTCCACTTT
TRBD2	.	TRBV4-3	TRBJ2-7	CASSQEDSGGLNEQYF	TGCGCCAGCAGCCAAGAGGATAGCGGGGGGCTGAACGAGCAGTACTTC
TRBD1	.	TRBV7-9	TRBJ2-1	CASSPDRGSSYNEQFF	TGTGCCAGCAGCCCCGACAGGGGGAGCTCCTACAATGAGCAGTTCTTC
TRBD2	.	TRBV30	TRBJ2-2	CAWRKNSGRFTGELFF	TGTGCCTGGAGAAAAAATAGCGGGAGATTTACCGGGGAGCTGTTTTTT
.	.	TRBV11-2	TRBJ1-2	CASSGESYGYTF	TGTGCCAGCAGCGGGGAGTCCTATGGCTACACCTTC
.	.	TRBV18	TRBJ1-2	CASSPADNANYGYTF	TGTGCCAGCTCACCAGCGGACAATGCGAACTATGGCTACACCTTC
TRBD1	.	TRBV5-4	TRBJ1-4	CASSQRQGAGEKLFF	TGTGCCAGCAGCCAGAGACAGGGGGCAGGGGAAAAACTGTTTTTT
.	.	TRBV29-1	TRBJ2-1	CSDGTGDRLF	TGCAGCGACGGAACAGGTGACAGACTCTTC
.	.	TRBV6-5	TRBJ1-6	CASRSHRNNSPLHF	TGTGCCAGCAGGTCCCACAGAAATAATTCACCCCTCCACTTT
TRBD1	.	TRBV5-1	TRBJ1-2	CASSNDQDRVSLRYTF	TGCGCCAGCAGCAACGACCAGGACAGGGTTTCATTGCGCTACACCTTC
TRBD2	.	TRBV19	TRBJ2-1	CASSISQRGPNEQFF	TGTGCCAGTAGTATTTCCCAGCGGGGTCCCAATGAGCAGTTCTTC
.	.	TRBV5-1	TRBJ1-1	CASSLAQATGEAFF	TGCGCCAGCAGCTTGGCCCAGGCTACAGGGGAAGCTTTCTTT
TRBD2	.	TRBV5-5	TRBJ2-5	CASSPLAGGPGETQYF	TGTGCCAGCAGCCCCCTAGCGGGAGGGCCGGGGGAGACCCAGTACTTC
.	.	TRBV2	TRBJ2-5	CASGTRNSQETQYF	TGTGCCAGCGGCACTAGGAATTCCCAAGAGACCCAGTACTTC
.	.	TRBV5-4	TRBJ1-2	CATAAAALNYGYTF	TGTGCCACCGCGGCGGCAGCGCTAAACTATGGCTACACCTTC
TRBD2	.	TRBV11-3	TRBJ2-1	CASSLAWSGGHNEQFF	TGTGCCAGCAGCTTAGCTTGGTCGGGGGGGCACAATGAGCAGTTCTTC
.	.	TRBV7-2	TRBJ1-1	CASSLVAGATEAFF	TGTGCCAGCAGCTTAGTCGCGGGGGCGACTGAAGCTTTCTTT
TRBD1	.	TRBV27	TRBJ1-4	CASKKAGQGDEKLFF	TGTGCCAGCAAAAAAGCGGGACAGGGGGATGAAAAACTGTTTTTT
.	.	TRBV3-1/TRBV3-2	TRBJ1-1	CASSYRHADTEAFF	TGTGCCAGCAGCTACCGACACGCAGACACTGAAGCTTTCTTT
TRBD1	.	TRBV5-8	TRBJ1-2	CASSLEGTAARGYTF	TGTGCCAGCAGCTTGGAAGGGACAGCGGCCAGGGGCTACACCTTC
.	once	TRBV3-1/TRBV3-2	TRBJ1-1	CASSQGLHRNTEAFF	TGTGCCAGCAGCCAAGGATTACACCGGAACACTGAAGCTTTCTTT
.	.	TRBV28	TRBJ1-6	CASRSNGGSPLHF	TGTGCCAGCAGATCAAATGGGGGGTCACCCCTCCACTTT
.	.	TRBV5-1	TRBJ2-3	CASSSEVALRTDTQYF	TGCGCCAGCAGCAGCGAGGTAGCGCTCAGGACAGATACGCAGTATTTT
TRBD2	.	TRBV7-9	TRBJ2-1	CASSSTSGHYNEQFF	TGTGCCAGCAGCTCCACTAGCGGCCACTACAATGAGCAGTTCTTC
.	.	TRBV30	TRBJ2-3	CAWSLQTDTQYF	TGTGCCTGGAGTTTACAGACAGATACGCAGTATTTT
.	.	TRBV6-5	TRBJ1-2	CASSYRFDRSYGYTF	TGTGCCAGCAGTTACCGGTTTGACAGGAGCTATGGCTACACCTTC
TRBD1	once	TRBV18	TRBJ2-2	CASSPPRQGAATGELFF	TGTGCCAGCTCACCACCGCGACAGGGGGCAGCCACCGGGGAGCTGTTTTTT
.	.	TRBV6-2/TRBV6-3	TRBJ2-1	CASSSPNRVNEQFF	TGTGCCAGCAGTTCCCCAAACAGGGTCAATGAGCAGTTCTTC
TRBD1	.	TRBV12-3/TRBV12-4	TRBJ2-4	CASSRDRGDIQYF	TGTGCCAGCAGCCGTGACAGGGGAGACATTCAGTACTTC
.	.	TRBV11-2	TRBJ1-4	CASSTPRVGEKLFF	TGTGCCAGCAGCACACCCAGGGTTGGTGAAAAACTGTTTTTT
.	.	TRBV21-1	TRBJ2-5	CASSKRGGQETQYF	TGTGCCAGCAGCAAACGCGGCGGGCAAGAGACCCAGTACTTC
.	.	TRBV5-1	TRBJ2-7	CASSLSAGLEQYF	TGCGCCAGCAGCTTGTCCGCAGGGCTCGAGCAGTACTTC
.	.	TRBV7-3	TRBJ2-3	CASSTKQGTDTQYF	TGTGCCAGCAGCACAAAACAAGGCACAGATACGCAGTATTTT
.	.	TRBV6-2/TRBV6-3	TRBJ1-1	CASSAFRGRLEAFF	TGTGCCAGCAGTGCCTTCCGGGGTCGCCTTGAAGCTTTCTTT
TRBD2	.	TRBV19	TRBJ2-3	CASSIAGGITDTQYF	TGTGCCAGTAGTATTGCGGGGGGGATCACAGATACGCAGTATTTT